The 17 T cell receptor beta chains below all came from one sample that was sequenced in a study of OX40 agonist ivuxolimab in advanced cancers. Clones were read by immunoSEQ multiplex PCR, and TCRdb kept only the in-frame ones, dropping some. Of some 73,000 clones listed, 65% to 90% were seen once; the top ten hold around 0.75%. This specimen was CD4+ or CD8+ T cells sorted from blood, taken in a trial of the OX40 agonist ivuxolimab. These receptor sequences come from an adult with an advanced solid tumor such as melanoma, head and neck, liver or kidney cancer.

The chain combines TRBV7-8 with TRBJ2-7, with D tentatively TRBD1 (6 bases). Germline CDR1 reads SGHVS; CDR2 reads FQNEAQ. Deletions cut 5 bases from V and 2 bases from J, with 19 bases between. The CDR3 has 16 residues. The CDR3 sequence: CASSAAPTGTPYEQYF. CDR3 DNA: TGTGCCAGCAGCGCCGCGCCTACAGGGACCCCCTACGAGCAGTACTTC.

The chain carries TRBV7-2 and TRBJ2-2, with D possibly matching TRBD1 (5 bases). This CDR3 comprises 14 residues. Trimming stripped 1 base from V and 4 bases from J, with 7 bases between. Per the germline V gene, CDR1 is SGHTA and CDR2 is FQGNSA. The CDR3 region has the DNA TGTGCCAGCAGCTTAGGGGGCAGCACCGGGGAGCTGTTTTTT. Protein product: CASSLGGSTGELFF.

This rearrangement joins TRBV7-6 to TRBJ2-3; D is uncertain. Germline CDR1 SGHVS, CDR2 FNYEAQ. This CDR3 spans 12 amino acids. Trimming stripped 6 bases from V and 1 base from J, with 5 bases between. The DNA for the CDR3 is TGTGCCAGCAGTTTTCGCACAGATACGCAGTATTTT. Translation: CASSFRTDTQYF.

The rearrangement links TRBV7-6 to TRBJ2-5, with a weak D call TRBD1 (7 bases). The ends were cut back, 3 bases at V and 2 bases at J, with 22 bases in the middle. The CDR3 runs 18 residues. Germline CDR1 SGHVS, CDR2 FNYEAQ. The CDR3 sequence: CASSFRTGRGLRQETQYF. The CDR3 region has the DNA TGTGCCAGCAGCTTTCGGACAGGTCGGGGACTTAGACAAGAGACCCAGTACTTC.

The chain uses TRBV4-1 and TRBJ2-2, with TRBD2 matching over 7 bases. Germline CDR1 MGHRA, CDR2 YSYEKL. The V and J ends lost 1 base and 4 bases, in that order; junction bases with no gene match: 3. The CDR3 is 15 residues long. CDR3 coding DNA: TGCGCCAGCAGCCAAGTCGTAGCGGGCACCGGGGAGCTGTTTTTT. Protein sequence: CASSQVVAGTGELFF.

This chain connects TRBV5-1 to TRBJ1-3; the D gene is possibly TRBD1 (5 bases). The CDR3 totals 15 residues. V dropped 4 bases and J dropped 0 bases, with 11 bases sitting between them. Germline lookup yields CDR1 SGHRS and CDR2 YFSETQ. CDR3 nucleotide sequence: TGCGCCAGCAGCCCGGGGGGGAGCTCTGGAAACACCATATATTTT. This codes for CASSPGGSSGNTIYF.

V is TRBV5-4 and J is TRBJ1-4, with D unresolved. Germline values: CDR1 SGHNT, CDR2 YYREEE (reference sequence). This CDR3 spans 12 amino acids. Trimming removed 4 bases from V and 8 bases from J, with 9 bases in between. The CDR3 DNA sequence: TGTGCCAGCAGCCGTCCCCAGGAAAAACTGTTTTTT. This codes for CASSRPQEKLFF.

V is TRBV7-2 and J is TRBJ1-2; D remains ambiguous. Germline V gene lookup returns CDR1 SGHTA and CDR2 FQGNSA. Between the trimmed V and J ends, which lost 4 bases and 2 bases, there was a span of 11 bases. The CDR3 is made up of 14 amino acids. CDR3 bases: TGTGCCAGCAGCTGGGATGGGGAGAACTATGGCTACACCTTC. The encoded protein is CASSWDGENYGYTF.

The J gene is TRBJ2-7, the V gene TRBV6-5, with D uncertain. The CDR3 loop spans 16 amino acids. V dropped 0 bases and J dropped 0 bases, with 12 bases sitting between them. Germline CDR1 is MNHEY and CDR2 is SVGAGI. This CDR3 is CASSYSGSWDSYEQYF. For the CDR3, the DNA is TGTGCCAGCAGTTACTCGGGTAGCTGGGACTCCTACGAGCAGTACTTC.

This clone was counted between two and nine times. The rearrangement joins TRBV7-9 to TRBJ1-1; 8 bases align to TRBD1. Germline V gives CDR1 SEHNR, CDR2 FQNEAQ (reference sequence). The V gene end was trimmed by 1 base and the J gene end by 1 base; junction bases not matched to a gene: 2. The CDR3 length is 15 residues. The CDR3 is CASSLGDRRNTEAFF. For the CDR3, the DNA is TGTGCCAGCAGCTTAGGGGACAGGAGGAACACTGAAGCTTTCTTT.

The chain couples TRBV9 to TRBJ2-1; possible D gene TRBD2, 5 bases. V gave up 3 bases and J gave up 0 bases, with 16 bases separating them. The CDR3 runs to 17 residues. Looked up from germline, CDR1 is SGDLS and CDR2 is YYNGEE. CDR3 bases: TGTGCCAGCAGCGACCCCGTGAGGGCCTTCTCCTACAATGAGCAGTTCTTC. Translating gives CASSDPVRAFSYNEQFF. The variable domain in full, with the rest retrieved from reference TRBV9 and TRBJ2-1, is DSGVTQTPKHLITATGQRVTLRCSPRSGDLSVYWYQQSLDQGLQFLIQYYNGEERAKGNILERFSAQQFPDLHSELNLSSLELGDSALYFCASSDPVRAFSYNEQFFGPGTRLTVL.

This clone has only one observation. The chain combines TRBV10-1 with TRBJ2-2; no reliable D call. From germline, CDR1 is WNHNN and CDR2 SYGVQD (reference sequence). The CDR3 consists of 13 residues. V lost 1 base and J 6 bases, leaving 6 bases between the germline ends. The CDR3 loop reads CASSEFVPGELFF. CDR3 nucleotide sequence: TGCGCCAGCAGTGAGTTCGTCCCCGGGGAGCTGTTTTTT.

This clone was picked up one time. V and J are TRBV27 and TRBJ2-3, with 11 bases matching TRBD2. This CDR3 spans 17 amino acids. CDR1 is MNHEY, CDR2 SMNVEV, per germline (reference sequence). V gave up 1 base and J gave up 4 bases; unmatched junction bases: 7. The CDR3 region has the DNA TGTGCCAGCAGTTTATTGGTAGCGGGGGGGCCGGCAGATACGCAGTATTTT. Its translation: CASSLLVAGGPADTQYF.

The chain couples TRBV9 to TRBJ2-7; TRBD2 aligns across 15 bases. V shed 3 bases, J shed 3 bases, and the junction held 4 bases outside the gene matches. Germline V lookup: CDR1 SGDLS, CDR2 YYNGEE. The CDR3 spans 16 residues. The CDR3 sequence: CASSAGLAGGFYEQYF. The DNA of the CDR3 is TGTGCCAGCAGCGCGGGACTAGCGGGGGGATTCTACGAGCAGTACTTC.

The table lists this clone with a count of one. This rearrangement joins TRBV5-1 to TRBJ2-5; TRBD1 might be the D (7 bases). Trimming cost V 6 bases and J 0 bases, with 15 bases left between them. CDR1 and CDR2 (germline): SGHRS, YFSETQ. The CDR3 runs 15 residues. The CDR3 DNA reads TGCGCCAGCACCCGGACAGGAGGGTACCAAGAGACCCAGTACTTC. Translation: CASTRTGGYQETQYF.

The genes are TRBV19 and TRBJ2-6; maybe TRBD1 (6 bases). The CDR3 is made up of 17 amino acids. V shed 3 bases and J shed 3 bases, with 15 bases lying between them. CDR1 and CDR2 from the germline V gene are LNHDA and SQIVND (reference sequence). In DNA form, the CDR3 reads TGTGCCAGTAGTATTTGGGCAGGGGTAGGTGGGGCCAACGTCCTGACTTTC. Translation: CASSIWAGVGGANVLTF.

V gene TRBV29-1 combines with J gene TRBJ2-3; D gene uncertain. V gave up 2 bases and J gave up 3 bases, with 12 bases separating them. The germline CDR1 and CDR2 sequences are SQVTM and ANQGSEA. The CDR3 is 14 residues long. This CDR3 reads CSVESLGGTDTQYF. For the CDR3, the DNA is TGCAGCGTTGAATCCCTGGGCGGAACAGATACGCAGTATTTT.